This is a list of T cell receptor beta chains from one sample in a study of identical twins. MiXCR was run by TCRdb on the 5' RACE reads, yielding one entry per CDR3 protein. The data show hundreds of thousands of distinct CDR3 sequences, with about 7.1% seen just once and approximately 1.5% held by the top ten. The data also belong to a second study, concerning yellow fever vaccine responses in identical twins.

The sequencing input was PBMCs. The receptors come from a woman between 18 and 30 years old in good health. CDR3s include the opening cysteine and the closing phenylalanine or tryptophan. D genes are given only for firm matches. Size is stated for part of the rows, as once, few or many counts, or as a class when the clone is expanded.

J: TRBJ2-5; size: NA; D: NA; V: TRBV5-1; CDR3: CASRGREETQYF; DNA: TGCGCCAGCAGAGGCAGGGAAGAGACCCAGTACTTC
J: TRBJ2-5; size: many; D: TRBD2; V: TRBV2; CDR3: CASSLSSLAGQETQYF; DNA: TGTGCCAGCAGCCTCTCTTCACTAGCGGGGCAAGAGACCCAGTACTTC
J: TRBJ2-3; size: NA; D: TRBD2; V: TRBV12-3/TRBV12-4; CDR3: CASTRTSGTDTQYF; DNA: TGTGCCAGCACCCGGACTAGCGGCACAGATACGCAGTATTTT
J: TRBJ2-6; size: many; D: TRBD1; V: TRBV10-3; CDR3: CATGTGFSGANVLTF; DNA: TGTGCCACCGGGACAGGGTTTTCTGGGGCCAACGTCCTGACTTTC
J: TRBJ1-5; size: NA; D: NA; V: TRBV18; CDR3: CASSPQGKNQPQHF; DNA: TGTGCCAGCTCACCACAAGGGAAGAATCAGCCCCAGCATTTT
J: TRBJ1-2; size: many; D: TRBD1; V: TRBV5-1; CDR3: CASSSRQGPGAYYGYTF; DNA: TGCGCCAGCAGCTCACGACAGGGGCCTGGGGCTTACTATGGCTACACCTTC
J: TRBJ1-1; size: NA; D: NA; V: TRBV11-2; CDR3: CASSPGTYAFF; DNA: TGTGCCAGCAGCCCCGGGACGTACGCTTTCTTT
J: TRBJ1-4; size: NA; D: TRBD1; V: TRBV5-1; CDR3: CASSLADRDNEKLFF; DNA: TGCGCCAGCAGCTTGGCGGACAGGGACAATGAAAAACTGTTTTTT
J: TRBJ2-5; size: NA; D: NA; V: TRBV29-1; CDR3: CSARPDQETQYF; DNA: TGCAGCGCCCGGCCTGACCAAGAGACCCAGTACTTC
J: TRBJ2-7; size: NA; D: TRBD2; V: TRBV5-1; CDR3: CASSLDGGRYYEQYF; DNA: TGCGCCAGCAGCTTGGATGGCGGGAGATATTACGAGCAGTACTTC
J: TRBJ2-3; size: NA; D: NA; V: TRBV12-3/TRBV12-4; CDR3: CASRLLSTDTQYF; DNA: TGTGCCAGCAGGTTATTAAGCACAGATACGCAGTATTTT
J: TRBJ1-2; size: few; D: TRBD1; V: TRBV7-9; CDR3: CASSRGTEPWGYTF; DNA: TGTGCCAGCAGCCGCGGGACAGAACCTTGGGGCTACACCTTC
J: TRBJ2-1; size: many; D: TRBD2; V: TRBV10-3; CDR3: CAISGISRTSGTDEQFF; DNA: TGTGCCATCAGTGGCATCTCCCGCACTAGCGGGACGGATGAGCAGTTCTTC
J: TRBJ2-1; size: many; D: TRBD2; V: TRBV3-1; CDR3: CASSDRAWTSGSNEQFF; DNA: TGTGCCAGCAGCGATAGAGCTTGGACTAGCGGGAGTAACGAGCAGTTCTTC
J: TRBJ2-3; size: few; D: TRBD1; V: TRBV2; CDR3: CASSWDRGLPDTQYF; DNA: TGTGCCAGCAGTTGGGACAGGGGTTTGCCAGATACGCAGTATTTT
J: TRBJ2-5; size: many; D: NA; V: TRBV5-4; CDR3: CASSLDSVAQTQYF; DNA: TGTGCCAGCAGCTTGGACTCGGTCGCCCAGACCCAGTACTTC
J: TRBJ2-1; size: NA; D: TRBD2; V: TRBV15; CDR3: CVTSPGLAHEQFF; DNA: TGTGTCACCAGCCCGGGACTAGCTCATGAGCAGTTCTTC
J: TRBJ2-5; size: many; D: NA; V: TRBV4-1; CDR3: CASSQGWVGSQETQYF; DNA: TGCGCCAGCAGCCAAGGTTGGGTCGGTTCACAAGAGACCCAGTACTTC
J: TRBJ2-5; size: many; D: NA; V: TRBV3-1; CDR3: CASSQDGRSRLAYQETQYF; DNA: TGTGCCAGCAGCCAAGATGGAAGGAGTCGGCTAGCGTATCAAGAGACCCAGTACTTC
J: TRBJ1-1; size: NA; D: NA; V: TRBV20-1; CDR3: CSAVWPGGTEAFF; DNA: TGCAGTGCTGTCTGGCCCGGAGGGACTGAAGCTTTCTTT
J: TRBJ1-5; size: few; D: NA; V: TRBV6-5; CDR3: CASSYSQGFQPQHF; DNA: TGTGCCAGCAGTTACAGTCAGGGTTTCCAGCCCCAGCATTTT
J: TRBJ2-1; size: many; D: TRBD2; V: TRBV6-5; CDR3: CASSYSRILAVEQFF; DNA: TGTGCCAGCAGTTACTCGAGGATACTAGCGGTTGAGCAGTTCTTC
J: TRBJ2-3; size: few; D: NA; V: TRBV15; CDR3: CATSRGPQPDTQYF; DNA: TGTGCCACCAGCAGGGGACCCCAACCAGATACGCAGTATTTT
J: TRBJ2-1; size: NA; D: TRBD2; V: TRBV3-1; CDR3: CASSQGSGGHNEQFF; DNA: TGTGCCAGCAGCCAAGGTAGCGGGGGTCACAATGAGCAGTTCTTC
J: TRBJ2-1; size: few; D: TRBD2; V: TRBV11-1; CDR3: CASSARGLAGDNYNEQFF; DNA: TGTGCCAGCAGCGCACGGGGGCTAGCGGGAGATAACTACAATGAGCAGTTCTTC
J: TRBJ1-6; size: NA; D: NA; V: TRBV3-1; CDR3: CASSQDLGLGNSPLHF; DNA: TGTGCCAGCAGCCAGGATTTGGGGCTTGGTAATTCACCCCTCCACTTT
J: TRBJ2-5; size: many; D: TRBD2; V: TRBV6-5; CDR3: CASSYLGLAGKETQYF; DNA: TGTGCCAGCAGTTATTTGGGACTAGCGGGAAAAGAGACCCAGTACTTC
J: TRBJ2-1; size: few; D: TRBD2; V: TRBV6-5; CDR3: CASSYSALAGGPLEQFF; DNA: TGTGCCAGCAGTTACTCGGCCTTAGCGGGAGGGCCACTTGAGCAGTTCTTC
J: TRBJ1-2; size: NA; D: NA; V: TRBV12-3/TRBV12-4; CDR3: CASSPRREQGAGYTF; DNA: TGTGCCAGCAGTCCCCGGCGGGAGCAGGGTGCTGGCTACACCTTC
J: TRBJ2-1; size: NA; D: TRBD2; V: TRBV4-1; CDR3: CASAGGGYNEQFF; DNA: TGCGCCAGCGCGGGAGGGGGCTACAATGAGCAGTTCTTC
J: TRBJ1-5; size: many; D: NA; V: TRBV20-1; CDR3: CSAARGGAQPQHF; DNA: TGCAGTGCGGCCCGGGGGGGCGCTCAGCCCCAGCATTTT
J: TRBJ1-2; size: many; D: NA; V: TRBV12-3/TRBV12-4; CDR3: CASSPGRTNYGYTF; DNA: TGTGCCAGCAGCCCCGGACGGACTAACTATGGCTACACCTTC
J: TRBJ1-3; size: NA; D: NA; V: TRBV5-1; CDR3: CASSFYSSGNTIYF; DNA: TGCGCCAGCAGCTTCTACAGCTCTGGAAACACCATATATTTT
J: TRBJ2-5; size: NA; D: NA; V: TRBV20-1; CDR3: CSARDFSQETQYF; DNA: TGCAGTGCTAGAGATTTCAGTCAAGAGACCCAGTACTTC
J: TRBJ2-6; size: few; D: TRBD1; V: TRBV12-3/TRBV12-4; CDR3: CASSFRAGGSSGANVLTF; DNA: TGTGCCAGCAGTTTCAGGGCAGGGGGATCCTCTGGGGCCAACGTCCTGACTTTC
J: TRBJ1-4; size: many; D: NA; V: TRBV12-3/TRBV12-4; CDR3: CASGLSEKLFF; DNA: TGTGCCAGCGGCCTATCGGAAAAACTGTTTTTT
J: TRBJ1-4; size: NA; D: NA; V: TRBV7-9; CDR3: CASSSGLYDRLNEKLFF; DNA: TGTGCCAGCAGCTCGGGACTTTACGACAGACTTAATGAAAAACTGTTTTTT
J: TRBJ2-3; size: few; D: NA; V: TRBV5-1; CDR3: CASSSQGPDTQYF; DNA: TGCGCCAGCAGCTCACAGGGCCCAGATACGCAGTATTTT
J: TRBJ2-1; size: few; D: TRBD1; V: TRBV5-1; CDR3: CASSLQETGGYGDEQFF; DNA: TGCGCCAGCAGCCTCCAGGAAACAGGGGGCTACGGCGATGAGCAGTTCTTC
J: TRBJ2-5; size: many; D: NA; V: TRBV10-3; CDR3: CAIKGPKETQYF; DNA: TGTGCCATCAAGGGACCTAAAGAGACCCAGTACTTC